These T cell receptor beta chains were read from a single sample in a study of radiation and T cells in renal cell carcinoma. Method: immunoSEQ multiplex PCR; TCRdb's copy keeps in-frame clones and lacks some. The profile covers about 160,000 clones, with around 90% appearing a single time and around 4.4% taken by the ten largest. The specimen comprised blood, sampled from a patient whose treatment included radiotherapy and nephrectomy. The source of these receptors is a woman between 70 and 85 years old with renal cell carcinoma. Both conserved end residues are part of each CDR3. A D gene is named only where the DNA matches it firmly. Only some rows state a clone size, as once, few, many or a class for expanded clones.

V	D	J	size	CDR3	DNA
TRBV5-8	-	TRBJ1-6	-	CASSLVSRANSPLHF	TGTGCCAGCAGCTTGGTTAGCAGGGCCAATTCACCCCTCCACTTT
TRBV5-1	TRBD2	TRBJ2-1	-	CASSQGGASGYNEQFF	TGCGCCAGCAGCCAGGGAGGGGCTAGCGGCTACAATGAGCAGTTCTTC
TRBV28	-	TRBJ2-5	-	CASSLPSGRQETQYF	TGTGCCAGCAGTTTACCCTCCGGACGGCAAGAGACCCAGTACTTC
TRBV11-1	-	TRBJ1-1	few	CASSPRLGHTNTEAFF	TGTGCCAGCAGCCCCCGTTTGGGACACACGAACACTGAAGCTTTCTTT
TRBV29-1	TRBD2	TRBJ2-5	-	CSILAGEKTQYF	TGCAGCATACTAGCGGGCGAAAAGACCCAGTACTTC
TRBV19	-	TRBJ2-4	-	CASSIKYKEVGAKNIQYF	TGTGCCAGTAGTATCAAATATAAAGAGGTGGGAGCCAAAAACATTCAGTACTTC
TRBV5-5	-	TRBJ1-1	-	CASIIPGAEAFF	TGTGCCAGCATCATACCCGGGGCTGAAGCTTTCTTT
TRBV7-2	TRBD1	TRBJ2-3	-	CAIRQGAGGTDTQYF	TGTGCCATCAGACAGGGGGCGGGCGGCACAGATACGCAGTATTTT
TRBV28	-	TRBJ2-3	once	CASSSRLDTQYF	TGTGCCAGCAGTTCGAGATTAGATACGCAGTATTTT
TRBV6-6	TRBD1	TRBJ1-6	-	CASTEGQGNSPLHF	TGTGCCAGCACCGAGGGACAGGGGAATTCACCCCTCCACTTT
TRBV30	TRBD1	TRBJ2-7	-	CAWDRDRGHNEQYF	TGTGCCTGGGACAGGGACAGGGGGCACAACGAGCAGTACTTC